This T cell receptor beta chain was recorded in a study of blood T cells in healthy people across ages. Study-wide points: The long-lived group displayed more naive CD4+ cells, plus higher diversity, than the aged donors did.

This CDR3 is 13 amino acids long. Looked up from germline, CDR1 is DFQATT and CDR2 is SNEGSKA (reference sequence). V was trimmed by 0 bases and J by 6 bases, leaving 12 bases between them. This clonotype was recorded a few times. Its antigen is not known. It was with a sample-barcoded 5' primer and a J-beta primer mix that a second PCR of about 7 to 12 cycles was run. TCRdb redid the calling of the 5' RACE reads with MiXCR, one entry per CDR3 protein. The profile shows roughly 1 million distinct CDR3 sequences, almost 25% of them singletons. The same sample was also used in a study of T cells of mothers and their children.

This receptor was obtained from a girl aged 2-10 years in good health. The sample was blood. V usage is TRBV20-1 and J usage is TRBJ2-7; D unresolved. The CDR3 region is CSARDLGATEQYF. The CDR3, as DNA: TGCAGTGCTAGAGATCTTGGAGCGACCGAGCAGTACTTC.